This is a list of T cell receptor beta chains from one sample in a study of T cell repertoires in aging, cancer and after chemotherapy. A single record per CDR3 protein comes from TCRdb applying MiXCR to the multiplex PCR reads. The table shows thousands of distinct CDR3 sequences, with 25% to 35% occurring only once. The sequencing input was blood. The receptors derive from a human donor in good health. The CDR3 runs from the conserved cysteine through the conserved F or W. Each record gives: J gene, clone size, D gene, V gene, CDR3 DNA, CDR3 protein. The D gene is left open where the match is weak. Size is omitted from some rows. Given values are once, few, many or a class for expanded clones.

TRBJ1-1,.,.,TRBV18,TGTGCCAGCTCACCGCAAAACACTGAAGCTTTCTTT,CASSPQNTEAFF
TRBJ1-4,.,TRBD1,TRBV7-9,TGTGCCAGCAGCTTCCCAGGGGGCCTGGGAATAGCAACTAATGAAAAACTGTTTTTT,CASSFPGGLGIATNEKLFF
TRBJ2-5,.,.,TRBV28,TGTGCCAGCATCCGAGGTTGGGGGCAGGGTGAAGAGACCCAGTACTTC,CASIRGWGQGEETQYF
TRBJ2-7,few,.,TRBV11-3,TGTGCCAGCAGCTTAGGTGGGACACACACCTACGAGCAGTACTTC,CASSLGGTHTYEQYF
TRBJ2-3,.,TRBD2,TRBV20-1,TGCAGTGCGCGACTAGCGTCAGTAAGCACAGATACGCAGTATTTT,CSARLASVSTDTQYF
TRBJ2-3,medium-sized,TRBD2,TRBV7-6,TGTGCCAGCAGCTTAGGACTAGCGGGGGGCACAGATACGCAGTATTTT,CASSLGLAGGTDTQYF
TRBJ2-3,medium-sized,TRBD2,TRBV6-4,TGTGCCAGCAGTCGACTAGCGGGCACAGATACGCAGTATTTT,CASSRLAGTDTQYF
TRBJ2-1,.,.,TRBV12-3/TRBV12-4,TGTGCCAGCACCCTGGCCAACTACAATGAGCAGTTCTTC,CASTLANYNEQFF
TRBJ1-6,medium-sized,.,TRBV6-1,TGTGCCAGCAGCGACAGGAGCAATTCACCCCTCCACTTT,CASSDRSNSPLHF
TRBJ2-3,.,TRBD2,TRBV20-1,TGCAGTGCCACGACTAGCGGGACCAGCACAGATACGCAGTATTTT,CSATTSGTSTDTQYF
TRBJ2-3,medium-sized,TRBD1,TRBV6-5,TGTGCCAGCAGTGACAGGGGCACAGATACGCAGTATTTT,CASSDRGTDTQYF
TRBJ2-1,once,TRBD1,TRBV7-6,TGTGCCAGCAGCAACCGGGACAGTATCGACAATGAGCAGTTCTTC,CASSNRDSIDNEQFF
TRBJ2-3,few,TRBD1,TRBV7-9,TGTGCCAGCAGCCTCAGTCGACGGGACAGGCTCCCGTCCCATAGCACAGATACGCAGTATTTT,CASSLSRRDRLPSHSTDTQYF
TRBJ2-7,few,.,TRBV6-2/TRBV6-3,TGTGCCAGCAGGCAGGGGGGCTCCTACGAGCAGTACTTC,CASRQGGSYEQYF
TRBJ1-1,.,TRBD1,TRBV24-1,TGTGCCACCAGTGGCACAGGGGGCGCGGGTGAAGCTTTCTTT,CATSGTGGAGEAFF
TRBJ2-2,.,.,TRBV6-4,TGTGCCAGCAGACAGGGAGAGACCGGGGAGCTGTTTTTT,CASRQGETGELFF
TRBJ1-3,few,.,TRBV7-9,TGTGCCAGCAGCCCTGAAGCCGGGAACGGAAACACCATATATTTT,CASSPEAGNGNTIYF
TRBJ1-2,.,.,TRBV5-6,TGTGCCAGCAGCTTGGACGGGAACTATGGCTACACCTTC,CASSLDGNYGYTF
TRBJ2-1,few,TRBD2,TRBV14,TGTGCCAGCAGCAAATGGGGCGGGGGGGGAAATGAGCAGTTCTTC,CASSKWGGGGNEQFF
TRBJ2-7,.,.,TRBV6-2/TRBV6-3,TGTGCCAGCAGTGGACAGATCAACTCTGGGGAGCAGTACTTC,CASSGQINSGEQYF
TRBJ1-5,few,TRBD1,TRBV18,TGTGCCAGCTCACCCCAGGGGGACCAGCCCCAGCATTTT,CASSPQGDQPQHF
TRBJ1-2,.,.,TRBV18,TGTGCCAGCTCACCATTTGGGCCGAACTCTAACTATGGCTACACCTTC,CASSPFGPNSNYGYTF
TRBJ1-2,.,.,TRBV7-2,TGTGCCAGCAGCCCCCCCTGGACAGCTCCCGACGAGGGCTACACCTTC,CASSPPWTAPDEGYTF
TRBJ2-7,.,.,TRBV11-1,TGTGCCAGCAGTTCCACAGGCCCCTACGAGCAGTACTTC,CASSSTGPYEQYF
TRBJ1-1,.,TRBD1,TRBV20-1,TGCAGTGCTAGAGAGCTCGACAGGGAGCGTTTT,CSARELDRERF
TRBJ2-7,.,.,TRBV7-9,TGTGCCAGCAGCTTAGCCATTGGTGAGGGTTTGGGGTACGAGCAGTACTTC,CASSLAIGEGLGYEQYF
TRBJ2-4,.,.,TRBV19,TGTGCCAGTAGTATTGGAGGGGGTGCCAAAAACATTCAGTACTTC,CASSIGGGAKNIQYF
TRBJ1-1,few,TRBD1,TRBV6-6,TGTGCCAGCAGTCTCCGACAGGGGGTCGGGACTGAAGCTTTCTTT,CASSLRQGVGTEAFF
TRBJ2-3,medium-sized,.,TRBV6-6,TGTGCCAGCAAGGGCCTTAACGGCTTAGATACGCAGTATTTT,CASKGLNGLDTQYF
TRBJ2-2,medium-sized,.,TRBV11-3,TGTGCCAGCAGCTCAGGAGGCCTTCTAGGGTCCTCGATTATAGACGGGGAGCTGTTTTTT,CASSSGGLLGSSIIDGELFF
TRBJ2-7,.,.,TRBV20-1,TGCAGTGCTAGTGACCGGACTACCAAGACCTACGAGCAGTACTTC,CSASDRTTKTYEQYF
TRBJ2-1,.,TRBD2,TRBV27,TGTGCCAGCAGTTCTCCGGGACTAGCGGGAGTTTTTGGCTACAATGAGCAGTTCTTC,CASSSPGLAGVFGYNEQFF
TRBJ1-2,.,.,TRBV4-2,TGTGCCAGCAGCCAACTGAGGGACGGCGAAAATGGCTACACCTTC,CASSQLRDGENGYTF
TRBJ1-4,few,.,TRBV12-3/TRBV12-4,TGTGCCAGCAGTTTAATCCCCTCGGCGAAACTGTTTTTT,CASSLIPSAKLFF
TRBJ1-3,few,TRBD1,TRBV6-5,TGTGCCAGCAGTACGGACAGGGGAAACACCATATATTTT,CASSTDRGNTIYF
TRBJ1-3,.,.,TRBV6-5,TGTGCCAGCAGTTTTTCAGGGCTCGGCGACTCTGGAAACACCATATATTTT,CASSFSGLGDSGNTIYF
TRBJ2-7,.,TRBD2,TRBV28,TGTGCCAGCAGTTTAGGGCCCGGGAGGCTAGCGGGAGGCGAGCAGTACTTC,CASSLGPGRLAGGEQYF
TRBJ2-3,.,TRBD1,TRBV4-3,TGTGCCAGCAGCTCTCTCACGACAGGGCAGGCAGATACGCAGTATTTT,CASSSLTTGQADTQYF
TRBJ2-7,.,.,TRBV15,TGTGCCACCAGCAGAGATGGGACCTCCCCCGTCGAGCAGTACTTC,CATSRDGTSPVEQYF
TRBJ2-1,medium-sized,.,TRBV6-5,TGTGCCAGCAGTCCCCCGACACGTAACGAGCAGTTCTTC,CASSPPTRNEQFF
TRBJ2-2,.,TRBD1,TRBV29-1,TGCAGCGCTGGACAGGGCAACGCCGGGGAGCTGTTTTTT,CSAGQGNAGELFF
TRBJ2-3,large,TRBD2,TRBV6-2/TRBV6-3,TGTGCCAGCAGTTACCTTCTGCGGGAGCCAGATACGCAGTATTTT,CASSYLLREPDTQYF
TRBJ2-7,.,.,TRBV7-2,TGTGCCAGCAGCTTAGTACCGGTCGGCTTATCCTACGAGCAGTACTTC,CASSLVPVGLSYEQYF
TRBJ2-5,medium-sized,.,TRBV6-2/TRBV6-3,TGTGCCAGCACCGCGAGGGAGAGGGAGACCCAGTACTTC,CASTARERETQYF
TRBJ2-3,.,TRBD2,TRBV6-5,TGTGCCAGCAGTCGACGGACTAGCGGGAGCACAGATACGCAGTATTTT,CASSRRTSGSTDTQYF
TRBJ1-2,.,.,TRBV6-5,TGTGCCAGCAGCTCCCCGGGGGCTTATGGCTACACCTTC,CASSSPGAYGYTF
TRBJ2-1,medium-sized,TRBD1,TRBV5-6,TGTGCCAGCAGCGAACAGGGGGCAGGGGCCTACAATGAGCAGTTCTTC,CASSEQGAGAYNEQFF
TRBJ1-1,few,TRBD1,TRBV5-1,TGCGCCAGCAGCGCACGACAGGGGGCGCTTGGCACTGAAGCTTTCTTT,CASSARQGALGTEAFF
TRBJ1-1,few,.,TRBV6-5,TGTGCCAGCAGTTACTCTACAGGGCCCAACACTGAAGCTTTCTTT,CASSYSTGPNTEAFF
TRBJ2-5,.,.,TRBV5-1,TGTGCCAGCAGCCCCTCGGAAGGGCGGGAGACCCAGTACTTC,CASSPSEGRETQYF
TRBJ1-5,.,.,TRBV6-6,TGTGCCAGCAGTTACGGGGGGCGTCAGCCCCAGCATTTT,CASSYGGRQPQHF
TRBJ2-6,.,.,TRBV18,TGTGCCAGCTCACTCCTGGGGACGGGGAACTCTGGGGCCAACGTCCTGACTTTC,CASSLLGTGNSGANVLTF
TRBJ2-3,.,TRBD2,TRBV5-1,TGCGCCAGCTACTTCCGTGCGGGGGGCGGCACAGATACGCAGTATTTT,CASYFRAGGGTDTQYF
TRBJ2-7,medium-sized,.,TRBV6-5,TGTGCCAGCAGTCCGTATCAGGGGTTATCCTACGAGCAGTACTTC,CASSPYQGLSYEQYF
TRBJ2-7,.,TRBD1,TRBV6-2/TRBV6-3,TGTGCCAGCAGAGGACAGGGGGCAGGCTCCTACGAGCAGTACTTC,CASRGQGAGSYEQYF